The 21 T cell receptor beta chains in this list originate from one sample, sequenced in a study of blood T cell repertoires in COVID-19 (dated by TCRdb to 2020 to 2021). The library was generated by the immunoSEQ multiplex PCR assay. What TCRdb holds here is the immuneACCESS table cut down to in-frame rearrangements. Part of the clones is not present; checked against another copy, under half of the missing clones reflect an unresolved V gene, and the others are unexplained. This sample holds nearly 25,000 clones; approximately 85% were observed only once. 7.5% to 9% of the sample is held by the ten biggest clonotypes. The source material was peripheral blood. The receptors here all came from a human donor in a cohort sampled during active COVID-19.

V is TRBV7-2 and J is TRBJ2-7, with 9 bases matching TRBD1. Per the germline V gene, CDR1 is SGHTA and CDR2 is FQGNSA. This CDR3 spans 14 amino acids. V shed 4 bases and J 7 bases; nucleotides not matched to a gene: 8. CDR3 protein: CASSSGTGNLEQYF. The CDR3 DNA follows: TGTGCCAGCAGCTCCGGGACAGGGAATCTAGAGCAGTACTTC. Variable domain in full (rest from reference TRBV7-2 and TRBJ2-7): GAGVSQSPSNKVTEKGKDVELRCDPISGHTALYWYRQSLGQGLEFLIYFQGNSAPDKSGLPSDRFSAERTGGSVSTLTIQRTQQEDSAVYLCASSSGTGNLEQYFGPGTRLTVT.

The genes are TRBV10-2 and TRBJ1-1; 8 positions agree with TRBD1. This CDR3 region has 14 residues. Germline V gene data show CDR1 as WSHSY and CDR2 as SAAADI. V gave up 6 bases and J gave up 1 base; unmatched junction bases: 4. This CDR3 is CASRGQGANTEAFF. For the CDR3, the DNA is TGCGCCAGCAGAGGACAGGGCGCGAACACTGAAGCTTTCTTT.

A few counts support this clone. This rearrangement joins TRBV7-9 to TRBJ1-1, with D possibly being TRBD1 (6 bases). The CDR3 runs 10 residues. V gave up 6 bases and J gave up 10 bases, with 9 bases separating them. The germline V gene encodes CDR1 SEHNR and CDR2 FQNEAQ (reference sequence). The CDR3: CASRGAGAFF. The CDR3 DNA reads TGTGCCAGCAGGGGGGCGGGAGCTTTCTTT.

CDR3 sequence (DNA): TGTGCCACCAGTGATTTCCTTAGCGGGAGGGCCGACCCCTCCTACAATGAGCAGTTCTTC. This sequence encodes CATSDFLSGRADPSYNEQFF. The V call is TRBV24-1, the J call TRBJ2-1, with TRBD2 matching over 11 bases. The CDR3 totals 20 residues. After removal of 1 base from V and 0 bases from J, the junction contained 10 bases not matched to a gene. Germline values: CDR1 KGHDR, CDR2 SFDVKD.

This clone was seen a few times. This chain uses TRBV11-3 with TRBJ2-7, with 7 bases that match TRBD2. The junction had 6 bases not matched to a gene; V was cut back by 6 bases and J by 4 bases. The CDR3 is made up of 13 amino acids. CDR1 is SGHNT, CDR2 YENEEA, per germline. For the CDR3, the DNA is TGTGCCAGCAGACTGACTAGCCCATACGAGCAGTACTTC. This codes for CASRLTSPYEQYF.

The chain has TRBV6-4 and TRBJ2-2; 7 nucleotides align to TRBD2. Unmatched junction bases numbered 2, after V lost 0 bases and J lost 1 base. This CDR3 contains 16 residues. Germline CDR1 MRHNA, CDR2 SNTAGT. CDR3 in DNA: TGTGCCAGCAGTGACTCGGCTAGCGGGAACACCGGGGAGCTGTTTTTT. It translates to CASSDSASGNTGELFF.

This clone was counted a few times. V is TRBV6-5 and J is TRBJ2-7; 7 nucleotides line up with TRBD1. V lost 0 bases to trimming and J lost 3 bases; unmatched junction nucleotides: 5. Germline values: CDR1 MNHEY, CDR2 SVGAGI. The CDR3 totals 15 residues. The CDR3 sequence is CASSYSNRGDYEQYF. CDR3 nucleotides: TGTGCCAGCAGTTACTCGAACAGGGGTGACTACGAGCAGTACTTC.

The chain employs TRBV7-8 and TRBJ1-3; the D gene is possibly TRBD1 (5 bases). This CDR3 has 17 amino acids. Germline assignment: CDR1 SGHVS and CDR2 FQNEAQ. V was shortened by 5 bases and J by 0 bases, with 17 bases between the two germline ends. CDR3 region: CASSPRGADFSGNTIYF. The CDR3 region has the DNA TGTGCCAGCAGCCCCCGCGGGGCCGACTTCTCTGGAAACACCATATATTTT.

This clone was counted between two and nine times. The chain uses TRBV3-1 (or the pseudogene TRBV3-2) and TRBJ2-5, with 9 nucleotides matching TRBD2. Germline lookup yields CDR1 LGHDT and CDR2 YNNKEL (reference sequence). J gave up 0 bases and V 4 bases, and 6 bases lay outside the gene matches. This CDR3 contains 16 residues. This CDR3 is CASSRLGGGDQETQYF. Here the CDR3 DNA reads TGTGCCAGCAGCCGCCTTGGCGGGGGGGACCAAGAGACCCAGTACTTC.

The chain has TRBV5-5 and TRBJ2-3; D perhaps matches TRBD2 (5 bases). Germline-derived CDR1 and CDR2 are SGHKS and YYEKEE (reference sequence). The germline V and J ends were trimmed by 4 bases and 1 base, with 19 bases remaining between them. The CDR3 is 17 amino acids. The CDR3 here is CASSPQRTSRGTDTQYF. The CDR3 DNA reads as TGTGCCAGCAGCCCCCAGCGGACCTCGAGGGGCACAGATACGCAGTATTTT.

J is TRBJ2-7 and V is TRBV7-2; no definite D call. V lost 5 bases to trimming and J lost 4 bases, with 6 bases between them. CDR3 length equals 11 residues. From germline, CDR1 is SGHTA and CDR2 FQGNSA. In nucleotides, the CDR3 is TGTGCCAGCAGCCCTCAGTACGAGCAGTACTTC. Amino acid sequence: CASSPQYEQYF.

The CDR3 protein is CARSLQYEQYF. DNA for the CDR3: TGTGCCAGAAGCTTGCAGTACGAGCAGTACTTC. This chain connects TRBV5-3 to TRBJ2-7; D uncertain. TRBV5-3 has ORF status, its function being uncertain. CDR3 length: 11 residues. V was trimmed by 1 base and J by 4 bases, leaving 3 bases between them.

This chain links TRBV12-3 or TRBV12-4 with TRBJ1-1; TRBD1 matches 8 bases. This CDR3 is built from 12 residues. V trimming: 7 bases; J trimming: 7 bases; junction bases outside the gene matches: 5. The CDR3 sequence: CASTRGPGEAFF. The CDR3 DNA sequence: TGTGCCAGCACCAGGGGGCCTGGTGAAGCTTTCTTT.

This chain joins TRBV5-3 and TRBJ2-7; TRBD2 is a possible D gene (6 bases). TRBV5-3 is placed among ORFs of uncertain function. CDR3 size: 14 residues. V lost 4 bases, J lost 4 bases, and 15 bases lay in between. CDR3 sequence: CARSSGQVIYEQYF. CDR3 coding DNA: TGTGCCAGAAGCAGCGGGCAGGTCATTTACGAGCAGTACTTC.

The V gene is TRBV5-4, the J gene TRBJ2-5; 8 bases fit TRBD2. Germline-derived CDR1 and CDR2 are SGHNT and YYREEE (reference sequence). The CDR3 has 15 amino acids. The V segment lost 4 bases and the J segment 5 bases; nucleotides outside the gene matches: 10. The CDR3 DNA follows: TGTGCCAGCAGCCCTTCGACGGGGGGGGGTGAGACCCAGTACTTC. The encoded protein is CASSPSTGGGETQYF.

The chain is built from TRBV4-2 and TRBJ1-1; D might be TRBD1 (5 bases). Germline CDR1 is LGHNA and CDR2 is YNFKEQ. The V and J ends lost 4 bases and 2 bases respectively, with 11 bases between them. The CDR3 sequence is 14 residues long. This CDR3 reads CASSRGRFNTEAFF. The CDR3 DNA sequence: TGTGCCAGCAGCCGGGGCAGGTTTAACACTGAAGCTTTCTTT.

The V and J genes are TRBV6-2 or TRBV6-3 and TRBJ1-4; D call uncertain. The germline gives CDR1 MNHEY, CDR2 SVGEGT. The CDR3 is 12 amino acids. Trimming removed 6 bases at V and 6 bases at J, with 8 bases between. The CDR3 sequence: CASSPADEKLFF. The CDR3 nucleotides are TGTGCCAGCAGCCCCGCGGATGAAAAACTGTTTTTT.

V and J are TRBV5-5 and TRBJ1-2; D unclear. CDR1 is SGHKS, CDR2 YYEKEE, per germline (reference sequence). The CDR3 length is 15 residues. V was cut by 4 bases and J by 4 bases, with 17 bases left in between. This chain's CDR3 is CASSPGVVSVYGYTF. CDR3 nucleotide sequence: TGTGCCAGCAGCCCCGGGGTCGTCTCGGTCTATGGCTACACCTTC.

J is TRBJ2-3 and V is TRBV2; TRBD1 agrees at 8 bases. This CDR3 region has 14 residues. The germline CDR1 and CDR2 sequences are SNHLY and FYNNEI. V shed 7 bases, J shed 1 base, and the junction held 4 bases outside the gene matches. The CDR3 DNA reads as TGTGCCAGCAAGAAGGGACAGGGCACAGATACGCAGTATTTT. It translates to CASKKGQGTDTQYF. Together with reference TRBV2 and TRBJ2-3, the CDR3 gives the full variable domain: EPEVTQTPSHQVTQMGQEVILRCVPISNHLYFYWYRQILGQKVEFLVSFYNNEISEKSEIFDDQFSVERPDGSNFTLKIRSTKLEDSAMYFCASKKGQGTDTQYFGPGTRLTVL.

The rearrangement uses TRBV7-8 and TRBJ2-7; 11 positions match TRBD2. Germline lookup yields CDR1 SGHVS and CDR2 FQNEAQ. V trimming: 4 bases; J trimming: 5 bases; junction bases outside the gene matches: 4. The CDR3 runs 14 residues. CDR3: CASSSRTSGHEQYF. CDR3 nucleotide sequence: TGTGCCAGCAGCTCACGGACTAGCGGGCACGAGCAGTACTTC.

The chain combines TRBV9 with TRBJ2-7; perhaps TRBD2 as D (6 bases). The CDR3 runs 16 residues. The germline V gene has CDR1 SGDLS and CDR2 YYNGEE. V lost 0 bases and J lost 4, with 17 bases in between. The CDR3 DNA follows: TGTGCCAGCAGCGTAGAAGGGGATAGCGGAGCTTACGAGCAGTACTTC. This encodes CASSVEGDSGAYEQYF.